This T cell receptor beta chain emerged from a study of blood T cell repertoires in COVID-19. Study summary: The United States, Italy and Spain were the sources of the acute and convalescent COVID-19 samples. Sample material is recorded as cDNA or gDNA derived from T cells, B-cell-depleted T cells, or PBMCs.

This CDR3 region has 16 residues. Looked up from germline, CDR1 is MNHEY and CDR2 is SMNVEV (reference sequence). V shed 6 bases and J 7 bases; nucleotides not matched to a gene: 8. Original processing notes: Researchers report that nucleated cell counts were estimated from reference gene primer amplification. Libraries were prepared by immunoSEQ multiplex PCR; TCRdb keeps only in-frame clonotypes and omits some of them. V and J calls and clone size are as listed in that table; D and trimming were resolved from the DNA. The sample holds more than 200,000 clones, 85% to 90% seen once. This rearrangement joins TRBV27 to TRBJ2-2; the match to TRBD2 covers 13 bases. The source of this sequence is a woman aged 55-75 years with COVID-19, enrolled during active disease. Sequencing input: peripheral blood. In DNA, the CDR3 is TGTGCCAGCAGGGCCGGACTAGCGGGAGTTGGCGGGGAGCTGTTTTTT. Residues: CASRAGLAGVGGELFF.